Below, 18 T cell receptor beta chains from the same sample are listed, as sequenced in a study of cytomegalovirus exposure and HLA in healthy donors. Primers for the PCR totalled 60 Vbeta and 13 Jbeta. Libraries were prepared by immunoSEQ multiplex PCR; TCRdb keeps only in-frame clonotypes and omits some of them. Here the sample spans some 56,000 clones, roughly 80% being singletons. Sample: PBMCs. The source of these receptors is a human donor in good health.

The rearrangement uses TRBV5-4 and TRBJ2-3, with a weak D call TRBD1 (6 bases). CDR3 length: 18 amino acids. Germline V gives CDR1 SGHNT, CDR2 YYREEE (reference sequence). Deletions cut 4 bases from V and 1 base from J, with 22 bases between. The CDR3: CASSPKFGGSFGTDTQYF. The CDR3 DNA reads TGTGCCAGCAGCCCGAAGTTTGGGGGCTCATTCGGCACAGATACGCAGTATTTT.

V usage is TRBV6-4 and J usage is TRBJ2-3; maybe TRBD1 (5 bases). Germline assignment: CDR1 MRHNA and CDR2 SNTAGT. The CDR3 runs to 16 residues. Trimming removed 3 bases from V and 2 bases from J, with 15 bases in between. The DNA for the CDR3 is TGTGCCAGCAGTGAGGGCCCTTCTGGGGCCACAGATACGCAGTATTTT. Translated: CASSEGPSGATDTQYF.

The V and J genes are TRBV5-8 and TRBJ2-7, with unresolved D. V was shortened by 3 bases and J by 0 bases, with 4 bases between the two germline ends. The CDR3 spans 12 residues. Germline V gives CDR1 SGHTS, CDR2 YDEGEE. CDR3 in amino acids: CASSWSSYEQYF. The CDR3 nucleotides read TGTGCCAGCAGCTGGAGCTCCTACGAGCAGTACTTC.

The CDR3 DNA sequence: TGCGCCAGCAGCCCGCGCGGGGGCGTTAATCAGCCCCAGCATTTT. Protein product: CASSPRGGVNQPQHF. The chain is built from TRBV5-1 and TRBJ1-5; a weak D match, TRBD1 (6 bases). Looked up from germline, CDR1 is SGHRS and CDR2 is YFSETQ. Trimming shortened V by 4 bases and J by 4 bases, and 15 bases separated the two germline ends. The CDR3 runs 15 residues.

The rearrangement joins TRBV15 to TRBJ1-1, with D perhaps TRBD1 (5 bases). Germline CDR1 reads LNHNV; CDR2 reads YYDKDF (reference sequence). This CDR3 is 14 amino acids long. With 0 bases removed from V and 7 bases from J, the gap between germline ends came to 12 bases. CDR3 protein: CATSRELGQLEAFF. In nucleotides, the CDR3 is TGTGCCACCAGCAGAGAACTTGGACAACTTGAAGCTTTCTTT.

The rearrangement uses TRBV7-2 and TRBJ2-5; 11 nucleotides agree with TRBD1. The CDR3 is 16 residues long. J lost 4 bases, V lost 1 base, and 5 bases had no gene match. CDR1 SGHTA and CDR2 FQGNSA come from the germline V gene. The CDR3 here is CASSLEGTGGRETQYF. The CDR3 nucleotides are TGTGCCAGCAGCTTAGAGGGGACAGGGGGACGAGAGACCCAGTACTTC. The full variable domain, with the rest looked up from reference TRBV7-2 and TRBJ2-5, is GAGVSQSPSNKVTEKGKDVELRCDPISGHTALYWYRQSLGQGLEFLIYFQGNSAPDKSGLPSDRFSAERTGGSVSTLTIQRTQQEDSAVYLCASSLEGTGGRETQYFGPGTRLLVL.

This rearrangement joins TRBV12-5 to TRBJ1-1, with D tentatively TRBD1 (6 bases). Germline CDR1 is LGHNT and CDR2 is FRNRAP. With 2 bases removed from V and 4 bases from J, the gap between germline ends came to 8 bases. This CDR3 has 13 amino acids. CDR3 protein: CASGLWGLTEAFF. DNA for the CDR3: TGTGCTAGTGGTTTGTGGGGGCTCACTGAAGCTTTCTTT.

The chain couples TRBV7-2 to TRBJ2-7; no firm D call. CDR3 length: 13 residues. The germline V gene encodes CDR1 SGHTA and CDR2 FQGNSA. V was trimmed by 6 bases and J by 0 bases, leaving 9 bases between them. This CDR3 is CASSQVPSYEQYF. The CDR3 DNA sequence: TGTGCCAGCAGTCAGGTGCCCTCCTACGAGCAGTACTTC. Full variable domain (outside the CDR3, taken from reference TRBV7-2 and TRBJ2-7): GAGVSQSPSNKVTEKGKDVELRCDPISGHTALYWYRQSLGQGLEFLIYFQGNSAPDKSGLPSDRFSAERTGGSVSTLTIQRTQQEDSAVYLCASSQVPSYEQYFGPGTRLTVT.

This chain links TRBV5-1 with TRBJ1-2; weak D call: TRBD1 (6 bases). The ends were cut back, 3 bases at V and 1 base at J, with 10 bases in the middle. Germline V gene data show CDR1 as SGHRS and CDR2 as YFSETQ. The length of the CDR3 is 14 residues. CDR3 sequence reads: CASSSTGSNYGYTF. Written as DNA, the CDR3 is TGCGCCAGCAGCTCTACAGGGAGTAACTATGGCTACACCTTC.

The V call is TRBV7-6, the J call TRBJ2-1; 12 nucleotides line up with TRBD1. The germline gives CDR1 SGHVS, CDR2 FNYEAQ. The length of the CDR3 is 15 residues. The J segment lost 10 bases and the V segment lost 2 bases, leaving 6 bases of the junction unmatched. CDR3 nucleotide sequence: TGTGCCAGCAGCTTACTTGGGACAGGGGGCTCGGAGCAGTTCTTC. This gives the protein CASSLLGTGGSEQFF.

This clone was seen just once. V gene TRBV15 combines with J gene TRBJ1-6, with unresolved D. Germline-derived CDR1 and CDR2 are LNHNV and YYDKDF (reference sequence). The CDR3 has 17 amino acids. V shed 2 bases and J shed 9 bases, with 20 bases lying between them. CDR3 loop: CATSRTRTNLRSSPLHF. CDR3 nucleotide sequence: TGTGCCACCAGCAGAACTAGGACCAATTTAAGGAGTTCACCCCTCCACTTT.

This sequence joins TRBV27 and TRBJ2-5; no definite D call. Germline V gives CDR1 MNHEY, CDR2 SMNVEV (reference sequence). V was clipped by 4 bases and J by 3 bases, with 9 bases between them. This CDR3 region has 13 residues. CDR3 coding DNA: TGTGCCAGCAGTTCTAGTCGAAAAGAGACCCAGTACTTC. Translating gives CASSSSRKETQYF.

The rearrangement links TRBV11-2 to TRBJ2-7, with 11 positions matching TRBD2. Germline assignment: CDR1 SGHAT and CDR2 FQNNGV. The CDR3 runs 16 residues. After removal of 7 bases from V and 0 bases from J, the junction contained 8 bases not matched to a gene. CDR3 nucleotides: TGTGCCAGCAACAGACAGGGACTAGCGGCCTCCTACGAGCAGTACTTC. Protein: CASNRQGLAASYEQYF.

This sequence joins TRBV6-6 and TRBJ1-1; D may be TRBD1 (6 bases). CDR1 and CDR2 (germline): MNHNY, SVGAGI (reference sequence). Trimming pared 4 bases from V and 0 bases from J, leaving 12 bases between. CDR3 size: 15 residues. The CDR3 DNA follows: TGTGCCAGCAGTTTTGACAGGTCCGTGAACACTGAAGCTTTCTTT. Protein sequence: CASSFDRSVNTEAFF.

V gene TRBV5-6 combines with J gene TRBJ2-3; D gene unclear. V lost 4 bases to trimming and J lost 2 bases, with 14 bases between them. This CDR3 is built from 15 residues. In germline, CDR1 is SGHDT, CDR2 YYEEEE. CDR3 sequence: CASSRGGRATDTQYF. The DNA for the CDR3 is TGTGCCAGCAGCCGAGGCGGCAGAGCCACAGATACGCAGTATTTT.

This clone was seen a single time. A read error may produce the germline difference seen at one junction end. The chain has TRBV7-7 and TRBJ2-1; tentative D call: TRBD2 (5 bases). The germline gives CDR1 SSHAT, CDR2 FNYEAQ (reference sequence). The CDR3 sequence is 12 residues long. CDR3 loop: CASSEVGGVLFF. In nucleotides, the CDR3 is TGTGCTAGCAGCGAGGTAGGAGGTGTTTTGTTCTTC.

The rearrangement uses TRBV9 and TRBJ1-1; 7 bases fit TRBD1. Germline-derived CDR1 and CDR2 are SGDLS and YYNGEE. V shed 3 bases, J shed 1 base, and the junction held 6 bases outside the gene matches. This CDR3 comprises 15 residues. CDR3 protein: CASSDRDRANTEAFF. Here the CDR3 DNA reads TGTGCCAGCAGCGACAGAGACAGGGCGAACACTGAAGCTTTCTTT.

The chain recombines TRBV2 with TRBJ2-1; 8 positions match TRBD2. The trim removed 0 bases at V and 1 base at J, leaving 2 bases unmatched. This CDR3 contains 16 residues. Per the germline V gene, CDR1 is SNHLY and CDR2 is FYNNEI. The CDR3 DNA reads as TGTGCCAGCAGTGAAGCGCGCGGGAGGTCCTACAATGAGCAGTTCTTC. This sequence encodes CASSEARGRSYNEQFF.